These 6 T cell receptor beta chains share one sample of origin, sequenced in a study of Ad26.COV2.S vaccination and SARS-CoV-2 variants. The protocol was immunoSEQ multiplex PCR, while the TCRdb copy is restricted to in-frame clones and leaves out a portion. The table lists hundreds of thousands of clones, 89% of them singletons. Treatment given: around 19 received Ad26.COV2.S at low or high dose, single or two shots; roughly 5 received placebo; per-sample allocation not given. Collection of the samples took place on day 63 after the first injection of vaccine or placebo. The starting material was peripheral blood, obtained in a trial of Ad26.COV2.S vaccine versus placebo. These receptors came from a person aged 18-60 years who received the Ad26.COV2.S COVID-19 vaccine or a placebo.

The J gene is TRBJ2-7, the V gene TRBV27; D is unclear. The germline V gene has CDR1 MNHEY and CDR2 SMNVEV (reference sequence). V lost 6 bases and J 6 bases, leaving 18 bases between the germline ends. The CDR3 loop spans 14 amino acids. The CDR3 is CASSPRLFKIEQYF. DNA of the CDR3: TGTGCCAGCAGCCCCCGCCTTTTTAAGATCGAGCAGTACTTC.

The rearrangement uses TRBV11-2 and TRBJ2-5; D perhaps matches TRBD1 (5 bases). This CDR3 contains 14 residues. Trimming pared 2 bases from V and 4 bases from J, leaving 11 bases between. CDR1 and CDR2 from the germline V gene are SGHAT and FQNNGV. The CDR3 DNA reads TGTGCCAGCAGCTTACGACCCAGGGTAGAGACCCAGTACTTC. The encoded protein is CASSLRPRVETQYF.

The chain joins TRBV5-1 to TRBJ1-2; 10 positions match TRBD1. The CDR3 length is 15 residues. Germline loops: CDR1 SGHRS, CDR2 YFSETQ. The V and J ends lost 0 bases and 4 bases, in that order; junction bases with no gene match: 3. This chain's CDR3 is CASSLEGQGPYGYTF. The CDR3 region has the DNA TGCGCCAGCAGCTTGGAGGGACAGGGGCCCTATGGCTACACCTTC.

The J gene is TRBJ2-3, the V gene TRBV6-1; TRBD2 agrees at 12 bases. Trimming at V came to 0 bases and at J to 5 bases, leaving 6 bases not matched to a gene. The germline gives CDR1 MNHNS, CDR2 SASEGT. This CDR3 is built from 17 residues. CDR3 DNA: TGTGCCAGCAGTGAAGCCACTAGCGGGGGGACAAGAGATACGCAGTATTTT. Translation gives CASSEATSGGTRDTQYF.

V is TRBV19 and J is TRBJ1-2, with TRBD1 matching 8 bases. Germline V gene sequence: CDR1 LNHDA, CDR2 SQIVND (reference sequence). The junction had 4 bases not matched to a gene; V was cut back by 3 bases and J by 7 bases. The CDR3 is 13 amino acids. For the CDR3, the DNA is TGTGCCAGTAGTATCAGGGGGCTCTCTGGCTACACCTTC. Translated, it gives CASSIRGLSGYTF.

As concerns this clone: One end of the junction varies from germline; a read error may be responsible. The gene calls are TRBV11-2 and TRBJ2-1; 9 nucleotides match TRBD1. Germline-derived CDR1 and CDR2 are SGHAT and FQNNGV. The CDR3 has 12 residues. The CDR3 DNA sequence: TGTGCCAGCAGGCAAGACACCGGGACAGGGATCTTC. Its protein product is CASRQDTGTGIF.